Shown below are 10 T cell receptor beta chains from a single sample sequenced in a study of T cell repertoires in cytomegalovirus infection. Each CDR3 protein is one row after TCRdb ran MiXCR on the reads. The sample consists of 200,000 to 250,000 distinct CDR3 sequences, 10% to 15% of them appearing once. Sequencing was carried out using PBMCs. These receptors originate from a human donor in good health (CMV status not recorded). Some clones in this sample may be carry-over from other donors' samples.

This clonotype came up a few times. The chain carries TRBV6-5 and TRBJ2-1, with 9 bases lining up with TRBD2. The V and J ends lost 6 bases and 5 bases, in that order; junction bases with no gene match: 5. The CDR3 is 14 amino acids. CDR1 and CDR2 (germline): MNHEY, SVGAGI. The DNA for the CDR3 is TGTGCCAGCAGGGGACTAGCAGATCACAATGAGCAGTTCTTC. It codes for CASRGLADHNEQFF.

The DNA for the CDR3 is TGCGCCAGCCTCAGACAGGGAGACACTGAAGCTTTCTTT. It specifies CASLRQGDTEAFF. The chain uses TRBV5-1 and TRBJ1-1, with 7 bases aligning to TRBD1. Germline V CDR1 and CDR2: SGHRS, YFSETQ. The V segment lost 7 bases and the J segment 3 bases; nucleotides outside the gene matches: 6. CDR3 size: 13 residues.

Comments on this clonotype: A clone one base away is much larger, so this may be a read error. The rearrangement joins TRBV10-3 to TRBJ2-7, with TRBD1 matching over 9 bases. V shed 8 bases, J shed 4 bases, and the junction held 6 bases outside the gene matches. The CDR3 is 13 amino acids. The germline CDR1 and CDR2 sequences are ENHRY and SYGVKD. This chain's CDR3 is CAISGTGTYEQYF. The CDR3 DNA follows: TGTGCCATCTCGGGGACAGGGACTTACGAGCAGTACTTC.

This rearrangement joins TRBV4-2 to TRBJ1-2; D not certain. Trimming stripped 0 bases from V and 10 bases from J, with 15 bases between. The CDR3 has 14 residues. The germline CDR1 and CDR2 sequences are LGHNA and YNFKEQ. Here the CDR3 reads CASSQDAAELPYTF. DNA of the CDR3: TGTGCCAGCAGCCAAGATGCGGCGGAATTGCCCTACACCTTC.

The gene calls are TRBV29-1 and TRBJ1-3; D perhaps matches TRBD1 (6 bases). The ends were cut back, 1 base at V and 4 bases at J, with 8 bases in the middle. Germline V CDR1 and CDR2: SQVTM, ANQGSEA. The length of the CDR3 is 13 residues. The DNA for the CDR3 is TGCAGCGTTGAAGCAGGGGCGGGAAACACCATATATTTT. It encodes CSVEAGAGNTIYF. Full variable domain (missing parts from reference TRBV29-1 and TRBJ1-3): SAVISQKPSRDICQRGTSLTIQCQVDSQVTMMFWYRQQPGQSLTLIATANQGSEATYESGFVIDKFPISRPNLTFSTLTVSNMSPEDSSIYLCSVEAGAGNTIYFGEGSWLTVV.

This clonotype occurred a few times. This chain joins TRBV6-4 and TRBJ2-6; D is unresolved. With 3 bases removed from V and 0 bases from J, the gap between germline ends came to 12 bases. The CDR3 consists of 17 residues. Germline CDR1 MRHNA, CDR2 SNTAGT. The CDR3 coding sequence is TGTGCCAGCAGTGAAGGAACGGCAAACTCTGGGGCCAACGTCCTGACTTTC. As protein: CASSEGTANSGANVLTF.

This clonotype has more than one count but fewer than ten. The chain employs TRBV3-1 and TRBJ2-4; D gene uncertain. CDR1 and CDR2 (germline): LGHDT, YNNKEL (reference sequence). CDR3 length: 16 amino acids. V was clipped by 4 bases and J by 0 bases, with 13 bases between them. CDR3 in amino acids: CASSPQGPKAKNIQYF. The DNA for the CDR3 is TGTGCCAGCAGCCCCCAAGGGCCCAAAGCCAAAAACATTCAGTACTTC.

This clonotype was seen only a few times. This chain uses TRBV29-1 with TRBJ2-3; 8 nucleotides line up with TRBD2. The CDR3 runs 13 residues. CDR1 and CDR2 from the germline V gene are SQVTM and ANQGSEA. V trimming: 7 bases; J trimming: 4 bases; junction bases outside the gene matches: 7. In nucleotides, the CDR3 is TGCAGCGCCGCAAGCGGGAGCTCAGATACGCAGTATTTT. It encodes CSAASGSSDTQYF.

This clonotype was seen repeatedly, ten times or more. The chain employs TRBV6-2 or TRBV6-3 and TRBJ2-1; either TRBD1 or TRBD2 may supply D (5 bases each). The CDR3 is made up of 15 amino acids. The V gene's germline CDR1 is MNHEY and CDR2 SVGEGT. V dropped 2 bases and J dropped 0 bases, with 8 bases sitting between them. This chain's CDR3 is CASSYEGNSYNEQFF. DNA for the CDR3: TGTGCCAGCAGTTACGAGGGGAACTCCTACAATGAGCAGTTCTTC.

The chain couples TRBV11-2 to TRBJ2-3; the match to TRBD1 covers 8 bases. V gave up 4 bases and J gave up 3 bases; unmatched junction bases: 9. Per the germline V gene, CDR1 is SGHAT and CDR2 is FQNNGV. This CDR3 is built from 16 residues. The CDR3 sequence: CASSSYTGQATDTQYF. CDR3 nucleotide sequence: TGTGCCAGCAGCTCCTATACGGGACAGGCAACAGATACGCAGTATTTT.